The clone carrying this T cell receptor (beta chain) was seen a few times. Its specificity is not known. This record comes from a study of T cell repertoires in cytomegalovirus infection. Study context: CMV epitopes used comprised recently identified HLA-C-restricted ones and well-studied HLA-B-restricted ones. Signatures in public TCR beta sequences pointed to both CMV infection and matching HLA type.

The length of the CDR3 is 22 residues. Germline V gene data show CDR1 as SQVTM and CDR2 as ANQGSEA. With 0 bases clipped from V and 2 bases from J, the junction kept 18 bases outside the gene matches. Each CDR3 protein gets one entry after TCRdb re-called the reads with MiXCR. The sample records 370,000 or so distinct CDR3 sequences, about 34% being singletons. The specimen comprised cultured PBMCs, sampled from culture after CMV antigen stimulation. The TCR originated in a human donor in good health (CMV status not recorded). Some clones in this sample may be carry-over from other donors' samples. The chain employs TRBV29-1 and TRBJ2-6; 11 bases are a match to TRBD2. CDR3 sequence reads: CSVEDQTSGISSFFAGANVLTF. CDR3 DNA sequence: TGCAGCGTTGAAGATCAGACTAGCGGGATCTCAAGTTTCTTTGCTGGGGCCAACGTCCTGACTTTC.